The sequence of this T cell receptor beta chain was determined in a study of T cell repertoires in cytomegalovirus infection. Study context: Indications came from public TCR beta signatures; they pointed to CMV infection and to a matching HLA type.

The V gene end was trimmed by 5 bases and the J gene end by 2 bases; junction bases not matched to a gene: 6. CDR3 length equals 15 residues. Germline CDR1 SGHVS, CDR2 FQNEAQ. Each CDR3 protein is one row after TCRdb ran MiXCR on the reads. The sample has 55,000 to 85,000 distinct CDR3 sequences, 3% to 4% seen once. This clonotype was found many times. The antigen is not known. Study-wide findings and caveats: Clonotypes of TCR beta that were HLA-C-restricted and CMV-specific dominated the ex vivo response. Summed public TCR beta family frequency identified CMV carriers bearing the relevant HLA.

This chain links TRBV7-8 with TRBJ2-7, with 10 bases lining up with TRBD2. This receptor was identified in a human donor in good health (CMV status not recorded). Some clones in this sample may be carry-over from other donors' samples. Sample: PBMCs. The CDR3 DNA sequence: TGTGCCAGCAGCGGACCTAGCGGGGGTCCCTACGAGCAGTACTTC. Translated: CASSGPSGGPYEQYF.